Detailed here is one T cell receptor beta chain. As yet, its antigen is unknown. At one of its ends the junction is not consistent with the germline gene, which may arise from a read error. This sample is drawn from a study of T-cell memory formation after mild COVID-19. For the study at large: TCR clusters showed largely donor specificity.

After 5'RACE with constant-segment primers, TCR alpha and TCR beta cDNA libraries carrying sample barcodes and UMIs were obtained. TCRdb ran MiXCR on the 5' RACE reads and lists one entry per CDR3 protein. The sample has 100,000 to 120,000 distinct CDR3 sequences; 18% are singletons. The CDR3 has 15 residues. Germline V lookup: CDR1 MNHEY, CDR2 SVGAGI. Overall study results and limits: Pre-infection memory harbored some responding clones, suggesting cross-reactive memory joined. Clones contracting over day 15 to 85 were CD4/CD8 balanced, with later expanders leaning CD4+.

The gene calls are TRBV6-5 and TRBJ2-1; tentatively, D is TRBD2 (5 bases). Source material: PBMCs or a T cell subset sorted from them (not recorded which). The origin of this receptor is a man aged 18 to 30 who had mild COVID-19 (a few samples of this study predate the infection). Cell type and time point are not known. The DNA for the CDR3 is TGTGCCTGCAGTTACGGGATAAACTCCTACAATGAGCAGTTCTTC. Translation gives CACSYGINSYNEQFF.